This TCR beta chain was recorded in a study of T cell repertoires in cytomegalovirus infection (dated by TCRdb to between 2018 and 2021). Regarding the study in general: Because public TCR beta signatures pointed to carriage of CMV infection together with the matching HLA type, the HLA type of each donor mattered for the analysis.

The run used an Illumina HiSeq 1500. TCRdb trimmed public reads at Q25 via fastp, called clones via MiXCR and kept in-frame beta chains. Duplicate CDR3 protein sequences are folded into a single record with the most common DNA and genes. For this sample the table gives under 200,000 distinct CDR3 sequences, of which approximately 17% were detected only once. The biggest ten clones account for roughly 20% of the sample. Study-wide findings and limitations: In both this cohort and an independent roughly 360-donor cohort, the cumulative frequency of public TCR beta family members distinguished carriers of CMV infection plus the relevant HLA type. The ex vivo response was dominated by HLA-C-restricted CMV-specific TCR beta clonotypes, and the single most frequent clonotype in two of eight donors was supplied by these HLA-C-restricted clonotypes.

Ends trimmed: V by 4 bases, J by 4 bases; bases unmatched to a gene: 12. The CDR3, from cysteine to phenylalanine, totals 17 residues. The only DNA kept is the CDR3, 51 bases in frame from the first base. CDR1 and CDR2 are drawn from the germline V gene: MDHEN, SYDVKM. This clonotype was recorded a few times. The antigen it recognizes is unknown. The record has no base qualities; no much larger clone is one base away. Recombination connected TRBV28 to TRBJ2-1, with 8 bases matching TRBD2. The sequence was obtained from a human donor in good health (CMV status not recorded). Some clones in this sample may be carry-over from other donors' samples. Sequenced sample: CD8+ T cells from PBMCs. The CDR3 has the sequence CASSYFAGGLGYNEQFF. The DNA sequence reads TGTGCCAGCAGTTATTTTGCGGGAGGATTAGGGTACAATGAGCAGTTCTTC.